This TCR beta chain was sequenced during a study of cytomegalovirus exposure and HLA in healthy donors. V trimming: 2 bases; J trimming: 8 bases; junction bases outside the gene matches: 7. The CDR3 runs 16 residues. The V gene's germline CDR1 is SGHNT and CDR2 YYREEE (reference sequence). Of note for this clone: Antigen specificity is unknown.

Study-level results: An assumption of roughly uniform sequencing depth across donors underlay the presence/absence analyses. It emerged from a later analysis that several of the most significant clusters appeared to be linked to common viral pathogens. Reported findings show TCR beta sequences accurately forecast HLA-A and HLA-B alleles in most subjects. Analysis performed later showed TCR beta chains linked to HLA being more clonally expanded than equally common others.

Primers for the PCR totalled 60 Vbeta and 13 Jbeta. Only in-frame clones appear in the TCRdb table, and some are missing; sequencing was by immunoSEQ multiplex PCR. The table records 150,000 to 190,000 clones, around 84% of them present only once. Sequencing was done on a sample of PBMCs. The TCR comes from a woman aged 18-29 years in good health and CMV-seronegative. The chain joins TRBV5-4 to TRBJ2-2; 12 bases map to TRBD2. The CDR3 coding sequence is TGTGCCAGCAGCTTACTGACTAGCGGGAGTCTTGGGGAGCTGTTTTTT. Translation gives CASSLLTSGSLGELFF.